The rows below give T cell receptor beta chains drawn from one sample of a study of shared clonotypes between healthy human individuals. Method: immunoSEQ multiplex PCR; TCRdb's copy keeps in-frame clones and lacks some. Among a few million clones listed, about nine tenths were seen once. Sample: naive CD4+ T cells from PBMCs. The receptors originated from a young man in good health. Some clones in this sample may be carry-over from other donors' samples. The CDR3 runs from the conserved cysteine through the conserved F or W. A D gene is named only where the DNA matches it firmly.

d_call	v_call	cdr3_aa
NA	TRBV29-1	CSVERPGSGTQYF
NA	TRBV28	CASSSPTGRVVETQYF
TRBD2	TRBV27	CASSQIRTSGIPYEQYF
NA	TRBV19	CASSILDSYEQYF
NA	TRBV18	CASSPFTEGSNYGYTF
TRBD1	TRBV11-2	CANSQMDRGPETQYF
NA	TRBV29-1	CSAGTQSTEAFF
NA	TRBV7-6	CASGETQYF
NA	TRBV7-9	CASSLHGLGENTEAFF
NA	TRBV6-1	CASSEALGGNTGELFF
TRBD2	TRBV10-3	CAAAGATYNEQFF
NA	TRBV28	CASTSWESGANVLTF
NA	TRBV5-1	CASSLLGDLSGANVLTF
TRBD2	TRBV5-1	CASSLDRTSAYNEQFF
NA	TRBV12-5	CASALLGEPPDTQYF
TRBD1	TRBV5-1	CASELGQGDTGELFF
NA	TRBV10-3	CAISEWGNRLDTQYF
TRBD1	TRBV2	CASRADRGSNQPQHF
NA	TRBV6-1	CASREAGSSYNEQFF
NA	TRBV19	CASSVTGRGQPQHF
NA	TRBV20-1	CSAGGNYGYTF
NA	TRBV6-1	CASRGTGTYEQYF
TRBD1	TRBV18	CASSEDRGSYEQYF
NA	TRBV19	CASSIEATRGSEQFF
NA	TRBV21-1	CASSYRDLRPPDSNQPQHF
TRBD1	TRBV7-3	CASSPYLHRGRTDTQYF
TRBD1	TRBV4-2	CASSLLKGAQGYTF
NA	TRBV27	CASSYGAGELFF
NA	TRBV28	CASAGRTQYF
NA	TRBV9	CASSSDSTNEKLFF
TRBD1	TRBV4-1	CASSQVLFGTGRDQPQHF
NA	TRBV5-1	CASSATRASSGNTIYF
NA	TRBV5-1	CASSPRTANTEAFF
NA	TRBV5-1	CASSSRGPITEAFF
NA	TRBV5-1	CASSTRAATGELFF
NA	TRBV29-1	CSVVDPGAPNQPQHF
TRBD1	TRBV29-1	CSETGQGSDTQYF
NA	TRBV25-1	CASSAYMTGTAGNTIYF
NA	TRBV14	CASSQVQGTGDTIYF
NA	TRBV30	CAWGRGAGELFF
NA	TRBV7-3	CASSLGAHGEQYF